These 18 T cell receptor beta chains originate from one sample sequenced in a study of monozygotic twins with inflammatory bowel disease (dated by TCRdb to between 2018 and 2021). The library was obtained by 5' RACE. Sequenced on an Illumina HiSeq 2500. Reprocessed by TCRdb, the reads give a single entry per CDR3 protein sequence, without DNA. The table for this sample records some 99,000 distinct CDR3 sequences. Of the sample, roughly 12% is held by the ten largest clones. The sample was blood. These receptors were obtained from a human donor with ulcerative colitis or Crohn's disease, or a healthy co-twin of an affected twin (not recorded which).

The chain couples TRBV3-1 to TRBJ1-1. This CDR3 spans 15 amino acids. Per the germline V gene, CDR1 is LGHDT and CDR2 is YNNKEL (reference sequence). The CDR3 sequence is CASSQGDGFSTEAFF.

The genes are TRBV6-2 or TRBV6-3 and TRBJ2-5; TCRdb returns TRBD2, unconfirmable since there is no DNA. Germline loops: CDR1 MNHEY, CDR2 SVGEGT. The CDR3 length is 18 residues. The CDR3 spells CASSYPSSHGLHQETQYF.

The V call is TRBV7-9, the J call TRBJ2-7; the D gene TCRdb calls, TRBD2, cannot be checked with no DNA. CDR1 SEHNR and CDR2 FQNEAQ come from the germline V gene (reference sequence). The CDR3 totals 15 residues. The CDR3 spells CASSSLREGSHEQYF.

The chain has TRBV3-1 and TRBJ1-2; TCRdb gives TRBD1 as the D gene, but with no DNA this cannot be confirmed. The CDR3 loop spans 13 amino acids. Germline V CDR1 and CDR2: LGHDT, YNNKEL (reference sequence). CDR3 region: CASSLQGLYGYTF.

The CDR3 spells CASSSGQGGGPQHF. V is TRBV7-2 and J is TRBJ1-5; the TCRdb D gene call, TRBD1, has no DNA to confirm it. The CDR3 consists of 14 residues. Germline V CDR1 and CDR2: SGHTA, FQGNSA.

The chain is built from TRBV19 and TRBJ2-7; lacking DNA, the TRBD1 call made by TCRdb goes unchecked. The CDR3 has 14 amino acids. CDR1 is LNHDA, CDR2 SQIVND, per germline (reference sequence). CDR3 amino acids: CASSRQDRGNEQYF.

The CDR3 loop reads CASSTGTSGAQYF. The chain combines TRBV12-3 or TRBV12-4 with TRBJ2-7; TCRdb selects TRBD2, and the lack of DNA leaves this call unchecked. This CDR3 has 13 residues.

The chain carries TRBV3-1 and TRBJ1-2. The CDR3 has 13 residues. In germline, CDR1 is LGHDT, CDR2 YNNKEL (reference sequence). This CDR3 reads CASSQDRGFGYTF.

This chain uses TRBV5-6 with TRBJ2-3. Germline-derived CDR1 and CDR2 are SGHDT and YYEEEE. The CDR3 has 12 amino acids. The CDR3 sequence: CASSRPVDTQYF.

The CDR3 sequence is CASSFIGGRETYEQYF. This chain joins TRBV28 and TRBJ2-7; TCRdb outputs TRBD2, but without DNA this stays unchecked. The CDR3 is 16 residues long. Germline V gene data show CDR1 as MDHEN and CDR2 as SYDVKM.

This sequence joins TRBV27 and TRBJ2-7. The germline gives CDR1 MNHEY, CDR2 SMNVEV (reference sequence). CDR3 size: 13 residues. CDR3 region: CASSTAVPYEQYF.

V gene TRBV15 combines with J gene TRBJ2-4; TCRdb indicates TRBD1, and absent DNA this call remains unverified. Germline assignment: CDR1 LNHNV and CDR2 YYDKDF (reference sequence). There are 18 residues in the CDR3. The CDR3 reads CATSRDQQGWAAKNIQYF.

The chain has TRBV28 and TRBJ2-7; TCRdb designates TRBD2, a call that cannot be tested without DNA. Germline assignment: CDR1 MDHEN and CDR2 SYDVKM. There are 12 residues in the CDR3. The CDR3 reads CASSGTGTSRNF.

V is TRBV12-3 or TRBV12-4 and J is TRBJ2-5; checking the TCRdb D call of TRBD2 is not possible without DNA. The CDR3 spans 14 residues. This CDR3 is CASSPLGLEETQYF.

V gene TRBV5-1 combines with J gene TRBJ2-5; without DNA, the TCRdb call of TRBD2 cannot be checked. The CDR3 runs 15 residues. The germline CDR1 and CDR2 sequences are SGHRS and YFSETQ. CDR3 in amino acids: CASSLGLAGVETQYF.

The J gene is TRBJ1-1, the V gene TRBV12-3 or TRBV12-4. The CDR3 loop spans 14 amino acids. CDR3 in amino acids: CASSLALRNTEAFF.

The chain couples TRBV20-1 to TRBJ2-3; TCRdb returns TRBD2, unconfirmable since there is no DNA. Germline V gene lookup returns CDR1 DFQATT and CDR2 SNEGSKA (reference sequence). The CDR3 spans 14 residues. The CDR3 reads CSPGLAGSTDTQYF.

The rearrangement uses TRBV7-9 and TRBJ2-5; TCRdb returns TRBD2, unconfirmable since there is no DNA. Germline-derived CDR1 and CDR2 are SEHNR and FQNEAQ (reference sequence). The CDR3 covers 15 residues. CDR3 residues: CASSYGLAVQETQYF.